The T cell receptor (beta chain) described here comes from a study of OX40 agonist ivuxolimab in advanced cancers. General study findings and limits: Doses of 0.1 to 3.0 mg/kg were accompanied by clonal expansion of CD4+ and CD8+ blood T cells by week 6.

Details on this clone: Its antigen remains unknown.

The germline V gene has CDR1 SGHRS and CDR2 YFSETQ. This CDR3 region has 12 residues. The V gene lost 4 bases and the J gene lost 6 bases, with 9 bases spanning the gap. Method: immunoSEQ multiplex PCR; TCRdb's copy keeps in-frame clones and lacks some. Of over 55,000 clones listed, 65% to 85% are singletons. The gene calls are TRBV5-1 and TRBJ2-3; D is undetermined. The TCR sequence derives from an adult with an advanced solid tumor such as melanoma, head and neck, liver or kidney cancer. The material was CD4+ or CD8+ T cells sorted from blood, obtained in a trial of the OX40 agonist ivuxolimab. CDR3 coding DNA: TGCGCCAGCAGCCCGTCGCAGGATACGCAGTATTTT. Its translation: CASSPSQDTQYF.